These 22 T cell receptor beta chains originate from one sample sequenced in a study of graft-versus-host responses after intestinal transplantation. TCRdb's table, derived via immunoSEQ multiplex PCR, lists solely in-frame clones and lacks some. The data contain about 120,000 clones, 90% of them singletons. Antigens for these TCRs are unknown. The sequencing used unstimulated CD4+ T cells sorted from spleen or lymph node cells, collected before intestinal transplant. All receptors come from a human donor who received an intestinal transplant.

The J gene is TRBJ1-4, the V gene TRBV11-2; perhaps TRBD1 as D (5 bases). The germline gives CDR1 SGHAT, CDR2 FQNNGV. Trimming removed 1 base at V and 11 bases at J, with 11 bases between. The CDR3 extends over 13 amino acids. Here the CDR3 DNA reads TGTGCCAGCAGCTTAGCCAGGGCGAGGAAACTGTTTTTT. The encoded protein is CASSLARARKLFF.

J is TRBJ1-2 and V is TRBV11-2, with 10 positions matching TRBD1. Looked up from germline, CDR1 is SGHAT and CDR2 is FQNNGV. This CDR3 comprises 13 residues. V lost 8 bases and J lost 11; bases outside the gene matches: 11. The DNA for the CDR3 is TGTGCCAGCCGCCTCTGGGACAGGGGAGGGTACACCTTC. Translating it yields CASRLWDRGGYTF.

Worth noting for this clone: Additional DNA sequences in this sample encode the identical CDR3. The V call is TRBV18, the J call TRBJ2-1; 10 nucleotides line up with TRBD2. The CDR3 spans 15 residues. Losses at the gene ends were 1 base for V and 3 bases for J; bases not matched to a gene: 0. Germline CDR1 reads KGHSH; CDR2 reads LQKENI. The CDR3 nucleotides are TGTGCCAGCTCACCACTAGCGGGAGGCTACAATGAGCAGTTCTTC. Encoded protein: CASSPLAGGYNEQFF. Full variable domain (rest looked up from reference TRBV18 and TRBJ2-1): NAGVMQNPRHLVRRRGQEARLRCSPMKGHSHVYWYRQLPEEGLKFMVYLQKENIIDESGMPKERFSAEFPKEGPSILRIQQVVRGDSAAYFCASSPLAGGYNEQFFGPGTRLTVL.

Only one count was recorded for this clone. The gene calls are TRBV7-6 and TRBJ2-5; TRBD2 agrees at 7 bases. The CDR3 has 14 residues. Germline V gives CDR1 SGHVS, CDR2 FNYEAQ. V was clipped by 5 bases and J by 5 bases; unmatched bases: 8. CDR3 in amino acids: CASSPSGRVETQYF. The CDR3, as DNA: TGTGCCAGCAGCCCCTCAGGGAGGGTGGAGACCCAGTACTTC.

This chain uses TRBV11-2 with TRBJ2-2; D not certain. CDR1 and CDR2 (germline): SGHAT, FQNNGV. This CDR3 is built from 14 residues. V lost 4 bases, J lost 3 bases, and 9 bases lay in between. Here the CDR3 reads CASSYHRDTGELFF. DNA for the CDR3: TGTGCCAGCAGCTACCACCGGGACACCGGGGAGCTGTTTTTT.

The chain has TRBV6-5 and TRBJ1-4; TRBD1 matches 9 bases. The CDR3 runs to 14 residues. Germline CDR1 is MNHEY and CDR2 is SVGAGI. V was clipped by 5 bases and J by 8 bases; unmatched bases: 6. CDR3 in amino acids: CASSLGQGREKLFF. In DNA, the CDR3 is TGTGCCAGCAGTCTAGGACAGGGGAGGGAAAAACTGTTTTTT.

The CDR3 nucleotides read TGCGCCAGCAGCCCTACGGGGGGCCTCACAGATACGCAGTATTTT. Encoded protein: CASSPTGGLTDTQYF. The V and J genes are TRBV4-3 and TRBJ2-3, with TRBD2 as a possible D gene (7 bases). The CDR3 is 15 amino acids. Trimming shortened V by 4 bases and J by 2 bases, and 13 bases separated the two germline ends. Germline loops: CDR1 LGHNA, CDR2 YSLEER.

The rearrangement joins TRBV28 to TRBJ2-2; D may be TRBD1 (5 bases). V was cut by 3 bases and J by 5 bases, with 13 bases left in between. The CDR3 totals 15 residues. The germline V gene encodes CDR1 MDHEN and CDR2 SYDVKM. The CDR3 spells CASSFGQGRTGELFF. The CDR3 DNA is TGTGCCAGCAGTTTTGGGCAGGGTCGGACCGGGGAGCTGTTTTTT.

The rearrangement joins TRBV5-1 to TRBJ2-6, with a weak D call TRBD1 (6 bases). V shed 3 bases and J shed 5 bases, with 21 bases lying between them. This CDR3 spans 18 amino acids. Germline CDR1 and CDR2: SGHRS and YFSETQ. The CDR3 DNA reads as TGCGCCAGCAGCTGGGTGGGGGACAACTCTCTGAGGGCCAACGTCCTGACTTTC. It encodes CASSWVGDNSLRANVLTF.

This sequence joins TRBV12-5 and TRBJ1-5; a weak D match, TRBD1 (5 bases). This CDR3 is 16 amino acids long. Germline V gene data show CDR1 as LGHNT and CDR2 as FRNRAP. The germline V and J ends were trimmed by 6 bases and 0 bases, with 15 bases remaining between them. CDR3 nucleotide sequence: TGTGCTAGTGGCCCGGGGGACGGCTATAGCAATCAGCCCCAGCATTTT. This encodes CASGPGDGYSNQPQHF.

The chain is built from TRBV28 and TRBJ2-7; TRBD2 agrees at 7 bases. The CDR3 runs to 14 residues. V trimming: 7 bases; J trimming: 6 bases; junction bases outside the gene matches: 12. Germline CDR1 is MDHEN and CDR2 is SYDVKM. The CDR3 region has the DNA TGTGCCAGCACAGAGCGGGACCTCCGGGTCGAGCAGTACTTC. Amino acid sequence: CASTERDLRVEQYF. Full variable domain (rest looked up from reference TRBV28 and TRBJ2-7): DVKVTQSSRYLVKRTGEKVFLECVQDMDHENMFWYRQDPGLGLRLIYFSYDVKMKEKGDIPEGYSVSREKKERFSLILESASTNQTSMYLCASTERDLRVEQYFGPGTRLTVT.

V usage is TRBV9 and J usage is TRBJ2-2; 7 bases line up with TRBD2. Losses at the gene ends were 4 bases for V and 3 bases for J; bases not matched to a gene: 6. There are 15 residues in the CDR3. Germline V gene sequence: CDR1 SGDLS, CDR2 YYNGEE. CDR3 amino acids: CASSPSGTYTGELFF. The CDR3 DNA is TGTGCCAGCAGCCCAAGCGGGACGTACACCGGGGAGCTGTTTTTT.

The chain links TRBV7-9 to TRBJ2-1; 9 bases are a match to TRBD2. V lost 5 bases to trimming and J lost 8 bases; unmatched junction nucleotides: 7. The germline V gene has CDR1 SEHNR and CDR2 FQNEAQ (reference sequence). The CDR3 runs to 14 residues. In DNA, the CDR3 is TGTGCCAGCAGCCCCGTAGCGGGGGTCGATGAGCAGTTCTTC. As protein: CASSPVAGVDEQFF.

The table lists this clone with many counts. The V call is TRBV30, the J call TRBJ1-3; a weak D match, TRBD1 (6 bases). Germline CDR1 GTSNPN, CDR2 SVGIG (reference sequence). The CDR3 consists of 14 residues. The V gene lost 3 bases and the J gene lost 1 base, with 10 bases spanning the gap. The CDR3 DNA sequence: TGTGCCTGGAGGTGGACAGCTTCTGGAAACACCATATATTTT. This codes for CAWRWTASGNTIYF.

The genes are TRBV28 and TRBJ2-4, with D maybe TRBD2 (5 bases). The V end was cut by 6 bases, the J end by 0 bases, with 15 bases between. The CDR3 is 16 amino acids. Per germline, CDR1 MDHEN and CDR2 SYDVKM. In nucleotides, the CDR3 is TGTGCCAGCAGGTCCGACTATGGGCTAGCCAAAAACATTCAGTACTTC. Amino acids: CASRSDYGLAKNIQYF. Based on the CDR3 plus reference TRBV28 and TRBJ2-4, the full variable domain is DVKVTQSSRYLVKRTGEKVFLECVQDMDHENMFWYRQDPGLGLRLIYFSYDVKMKEKGDIPEGYSVSREKKERFSLILESASTNQTSMYLCASRSDYGLAKNIQYFGAGTRLSVL.

The chain is built from TRBV7-3 and TRBJ2-2, with 9 nucleotides matching TRBD2. The CDR3 contains 15 residues. Trimming cost V 5 bases and J 4 bases; bases outside gene matches: 5. Looked up from germline, CDR1 is SGHTA and CDR2 is FQGTGA. This chain's CDR3 is CASSPIAGATGELFF. The CDR3 region has the DNA TGTGCCAGCAGCCCTATAGCGGGAGCCACCGGGGAGCTGTTTTTT.

The chain carries TRBV5-1 and TRBJ2-1; 9 nucleotides align to TRBD2. Germline values: CDR1 SGHRS, CDR2 YFSETQ. The CDR3 contains 15 residues. J lost 5 bases, V lost 1 base, and 4 bases had no gene match. The CDR3 protein is CASSLFLAGNNEQFF. The CDR3 DNA follows: TGCGCCAGCAGCTTGTTTCTAGCGGGGAACAATGAGCAGTTCTTC. Complete variable domain (other parts from reference TRBV5-1 and TRBJ2-1): KAGVTQTPRYLIKTRGQQVTLSCSPISGHRSVSWYQQTPGQGLQFLFEYFSETQRNKGNFPGRFSGRQFSNSRSEMNVSTLELGDSALYLCASSLFLAGNNEQFFGPGTRLTVL.

The V call is TRBV6-1, the J call TRBJ2-7, with D possibly matching TRBD2 (5 bases). The CDR3 contains 12 residues. The V and J ends lost 11 bases and 2 bases respectively, with 13 bases between them. Germline V gene data show CDR1 as MNHNS and CDR2 as SASEGT. CDR3 bases: TGTGCCTGCCGGGGTGACGCCTACGAGCAGTACTTC. It yields the protein CACRGDAYEQYF.

This clone was picked up a small number of times. The rearrangement links TRBV30 to TRBJ1-4, with D maybe TRBD1 (5 bases). Germline V lookup: CDR1 GTSNPN, CDR2 SVGIG (reference sequence). This CDR3 region has 13 residues. V dropped 5 bases and J dropped 8 bases, with 15 bases sitting between them. CDR3 in DNA: TGTGCCTGGCGAAAAGACAGCTACGAAAAACTGTTTTTT. Amino acids: CAWRKDSYEKLFF.

For the CDR3, the DNA is TGTGCCAGCAGCCAGGGACAGCGTAATGGGCCCCAGCATTTT. It specifies CASSQGQRNGPQHF. V is TRBV28 and J is TRBJ1-5; 7 bases match TRBD1. Germline-derived CDR1 and CDR2 are MDHEN and SYDVKM. The CDR3 spans 14 residues. Trimming at V came to 6 bases and at J to 9 bases, leaving 11 bases not matched to a gene. The whole variable domain, filled in from reference TRBV28 and TRBJ1-5, reads DVKVTQSSRYLVKRTGEKVFLECVQDMDHENMFWYRQDPGLGLRLIYFSYDVKMKEKGDIPEGYSVSREKKERFSLILESASTNQTSMYLCASSQGQRNGPQHFGDGTRLSIL.

This chain links TRBV29-1 with TRBJ1-1, with a weak D call TRBD1 (5 bases). The V end lost 6 bases, the J end lost 6 bases, and 14 bases lay between the germline ends. Germline lookup yields CDR1 SQVTM and CDR2 ANQGSEA. The CDR3 runs 12 residues. CDR3: CSVSQGLPEAFF. DNA for the CDR3: TGCAGCGTAAGTCAGGGACTCCCTGAAGCTTTCTTT.

A remark on this clone: Mismatch with germline at one junction end may stem from a read error. V gene TRBV9 combines with J gene TRBJ1-4; 12 bases match TRBD1. This CDR3 contains 14 residues. Germline CDR1 and CDR2: SGDLS and YYNGEE. CDR3 in DNA: TGTGCCAGCAGCTTCACGGGACAGGGGGCGAAGCTGCTTTTT. Amino acid sequence: CASSFTGQGAKLLF. The full variable domain, completed using reference TRBV9 and TRBJ1-4, is DSGVTQTPKHLITATGQRVTLRCSPRSGDLSVYWYQQSLDQGLQFLIQYYNGEERAKGNILERFSAQQFPDLHSELNLSSLELGDSALYFCASSFTGQGAKLLFGSGTQLSVL.